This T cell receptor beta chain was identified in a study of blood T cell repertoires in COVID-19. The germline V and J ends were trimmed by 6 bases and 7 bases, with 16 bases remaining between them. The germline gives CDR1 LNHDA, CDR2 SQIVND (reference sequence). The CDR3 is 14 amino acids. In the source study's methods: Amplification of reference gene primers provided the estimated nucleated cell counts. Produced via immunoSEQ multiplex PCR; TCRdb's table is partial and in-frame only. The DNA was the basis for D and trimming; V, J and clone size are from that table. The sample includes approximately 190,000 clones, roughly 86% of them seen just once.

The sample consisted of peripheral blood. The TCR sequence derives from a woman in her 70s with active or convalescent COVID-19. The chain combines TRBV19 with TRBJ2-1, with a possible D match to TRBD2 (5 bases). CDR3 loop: CASRPTGRRNEQFF. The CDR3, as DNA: TGTGCCAGTAGACCCACGGGCAGGAGGAATGAGCAGTTCTTC.